One sample yielded the 20 T cell receptor beta chains listed below, sequenced in a study of blood T cells in healthy people across ages. Primed by a sample-barcoded 5' primer and a J-beta primer mix, a second PCR proceeded for roughly 7 to 11 cycles. MiXCR, run by TCRdb on the 5' RACE reads, gives a single entry per CDR3 protein. The sample shows roughly 700,000 distinct CDR3 sequences, roughly 25% of them seen only once. Another study also made use of these data, one on T cells of mothers and their children.

The sequencing sample was made of blood. These receptors were obtained from a boy aged 5-17 years in good health.

V gene TRBV4-2 combines with J gene TRBJ1-2; D might be TRBD1 (5 bases). Trimming pared 0 bases from V and 6 bases from J, leaving 8 bases between. CDR3 size: 13 residues. The V gene's germline CDR1 is LGHNA and CDR2 YNFKEQ. DNA for the CDR3: TGTGCCAGCAGCCAAGATTTCAGGGATGGCTACACCTTC. Its protein is CASSQDFRDGYTF.

This clonotype occurred a few times. The CDR3 region has the DNA TGCAGCGTTGGGGGGGGGAGCAGGACCTACGAGCAGTACTTC. Residues: CSVGGGSRTYEQYF. This rearrangement joins TRBV29-1 to TRBJ2-7, with 7 bases that match TRBD2. The CDR3 length is 14 residues. CDR1 is SQVTM and CDR2 is ANQGSEA in the germline V gene. The V gene end was trimmed by 4 bases and the J gene end by 2 bases; junction bases not matched to a gene: 8.

This clonotype was picked up one time. CDR3 DNA sequence: TGCGCCAGCAGCCAAGATCCCAGGGGGAGAACTAATGAAAAACTGTTTTTT. Translation gives CASSQDPRGRTNEKLFF. The chain has TRBV4-1 and TRBJ1-4; 7 bases fit TRBD1. V shed 0 bases, J shed 1 base, and the junction held 5 bases outside the gene matches. Per the germline V gene, CDR1 is MGHRA and CDR2 is YSYEKL. The CDR3 consists of 17 residues.

This clonotype has a handful of counts. The DNA for the CDR3 is TGTGCCAGCAGCAACCGACAGATCGGTGCTGGAAACACCATATATTTT. Translation gives CASSNRQIGAGNTIYF. This chain joins TRBV21-1 and TRBJ1-3; TRBD1, the table's D call, was not compared with the DNA. TRBV21-1 is listed as a pseudogene. CDR3 length: 16 residues.

This chain links TRBV7-9 with TRBJ2-5; tentatively, D is TRBD1 or TRBD2 (5 bases each). The germline gives CDR1 SEHNR, CDR2 FQNEAQ (reference sequence). CDR3 length: 13 residues. The V gene lost 4 bases and the J gene lost 4 bases, with 10 bases spanning the gap. The CDR3 bases are TGTGCCAGCAGCTCTGAGGGGTCAGAGACCCAGTACTTC. It yields the protein CASSSEGSETQYF.

The chain combines TRBV7-9 with TRBJ1-3; unclear D gene. V dropped 3 bases and J dropped 7 bases, with 19 bases sitting between them. This CDR3 is 16 amino acids long. Germline V gives CDR1 SEHNR, CDR2 FQNEAQ (reference sequence). This CDR3 reads CASSFNALRGGNTIYF. The CDR3 coding sequence is TGTGCCAGCAGCTTTAACGCTCTGCGGGGTGGGAACACCATATATTTT.

This clonotype was observed a handful of times. V and J are TRBV20-1 and TRBJ2-1, with D hard to call. This CDR3 is 15 amino acids long. Between the trimmed V and J ends, which lost 0 bases and 0 bases, there was a span of 9 bases. From germline, CDR1 is DFQATT and CDR2 SNEGSKA (reference sequence). Here the CDR3 reads CSARDPMFSYNEQFF. The DNA of the CDR3 is TGCAGTGCTAGAGATCCGATGTTCTCCTACAATGAGCAGTTCTTC.

J is TRBJ1-1 and V is TRBV10-3; D is uncertain. This CDR3 contains 13 residues. CDR1 and CDR2 from the germline V gene are ENHRY and SYGVKD. V lost 4 bases and J 2 bases, leaving 8 bases between the germline ends. DNA for the CDR3: TGTGCCATCAGTGGGCTCCTCAACACTGAAGCTTTCTTT. Its protein is CAISGLLNTEAFF.

The chain recombines TRBV6-2 or TRBV6-3 with TRBJ1-3, with D uncertain. V shed 11 bases and J shed 2 bases, with 19 bases lying between them. CDR1 is MNHEY and CDR2 is SVGEGT in the germline V gene. The CDR3 extends over 15 amino acids. This CDR3 reads CAGTREKYTGNTIYF. As DNA, the CDR3 is TGTGCCGGCACCCGGGAGAAATATACTGGAAACACCATATATTTT.

This chain links TRBV10-3 with TRBJ2-1, with 8 bases lining up with TRBD2. This CDR3 has 15 residues. V lost 4 bases and J lost 3; bases outside the gene matches: 5. Germline V CDR1 and CDR2: ENHRY, SYGVKD. The DNA for the CDR3 is TGTGCCATCAGTGCCGAGCGGGAGATCTACAATGAGCAGTTCTTC. Its protein product is CAISAEREIYNEQFF.

This clonotype occurred a few times. This chain links TRBV28 with TRBJ2-7; D might be TRBD1 (6 bases). The CDR3 extends over 15 amino acids. The V end was cut by 4 bases, the J end by 2 bases, with 15 bases between. Germline V gene data show CDR1 as MDHEN and CDR2 as SYDVKM. DNA for the CDR3: TGTGCCAGCAGTTCGCGTCAGGACAGTACCTACGAGCAGTACTTC. Translation: CASSSRQDSTYEQYF.

With respect to this clonotype: One junction end disagrees with the germline gene, perhaps due to a read error. This sequence joins TRBV7-9 and TRBJ2-5, with a weak D call TRBD2 (6 bases). This CDR3 spans 17 amino acids. Germline assignment: CDR1 SEHNR and CDR2 FQNEAQ (reference sequence). CDR3 nucleotide sequence: TGTGCCAGCAGCTTCTTGCGGGGCAAAAAAACCCAAGAGACCCAGCACTTC. Translating it yields CASSFLRGKKTQETQHF.

This clonotype occurred a few times. This chain joins TRBV11-2 and TRBJ2-1; D is undetermined. The J call may be faulty, since TRBJ2-7 better matches the DNA end. The CDR3 is 13 residues long. Germline V lookup: CDR1 SGHAT, CDR2 FQNNGV. CDR3 coding DNA: TGTGCCAGCAGCTTAGCTATCGGGCGCGAGCAGTACTTC. It translates to CASSLAIGREQYF.

This clonotype came up a few times. V usage is TRBV15 and J usage is TRBJ2-5; D call uncertain. This CDR3 spans 14 amino acids. Trimming removed 1 base at V and 2 bases at J, with 8 bases between. Germline V gene lookup returns CDR1 LNHNV and CDR2 YYDKDF (reference sequence). The DNA for the CDR3 is TGTGCCACCAGCAGAGGGGCAGTTCAAGAGACCCAGTACTTC. Its translation: CATSRGAVQETQYF.

The rearrangement uses TRBV5-1 and TRBJ2-1; 10 bases line up with TRBD2. The CDR3 length is 20 residues. Germline V gene lookup returns CDR1 SGHRS and CDR2 YFSETQ. V lost 0 bases, J lost 0 bases, and 12 bases stayed unmatched. The CDR3 DNA follows: TGCGCCAGCAGCTTGGGGGTTGGTAGCGGGAGGACTAGCTCCTACAATGAGCAGTTCTTC. Residues: CASSLGVGSGRTSSYNEQFF.

The sample holds a few counts of this clonotype. The chain combines TRBV6-1 with TRBJ2-5; 7 bases align to TRBD1. V was pared by 5 bases and J by 4 bases, with 13 bases of the junction left unmatched. Germline CDR1 and CDR2: MNHNS and SASEGT. The CDR3 contains 16 residues. CDR3: CASSPGTDVPPETQYF. Written as DNA, the CDR3 is TGTGCCAGCAGTCCCGGGACAGACGTCCCCCCAGAGACCCAGTACTTC.

As concerns this clonotype: The germline gene is not matched at one end of the junction; a read error may be the cause. The chain is built from TRBV7-3 and TRBJ1-1; no reliable D call. The CDR3 has 15 amino acids. The germline CDR1 and CDR2 sequences are SGHTA and FQGTGA. CDR3 DNA sequence: TGCGCCAGCAGCAAAATCGGACGGGAGGACGCTGAAGCTTTCTTT. It is translated as CASSKIGREDAEAFF. Supplemented by reference TRBV7-3 and TRBJ1-1, the full variable domain reads GAGVSQTPSNKVTEKGKYVELRCDPISGHTALYWYRQSLGQGPEFLIYFQGTGAADDSGLPNDRFFAVRPEGSVSTLKIQRTERGDSAVYLCASSKIGREDAEAFFGQGTRLTVV.

This clonotype has a handful of counts. The chain couples TRBV9 to TRBJ1-1; D gene ambiguous. V dropped 0 bases and J dropped 6 bases, with 15 bases sitting between them. This CDR3 contains 15 residues. Germline V gives CDR1 SGDLS, CDR2 YYNGEE. CDR3: CASSVVEGSRAEAFF. CDR3 in DNA: TGTGCCAGCAGCGTAGTTGAGGGTTCTCGGGCTGAAGCTTTCTTT.

This clonotype has only a few counts. This rearrangement joins TRBV28 to TRBJ2-2, with D possibly matching TRBD1 (5 bases). This CDR3 region has 11 residues. In germline, CDR1 is MDHEN, CDR2 SYDVKM. V was trimmed by 6 bases and J by 6 bases, leaving 5 bases between them. CDR3 protein: CASRGPGELFF. For the CDR3, the DNA is TGTGCCAGCAGGGGGCCCGGGGAGCTGTTTTTT.

The chain couples TRBV6-2 or TRBV6-3 to TRBJ2-7; 11 nucleotides align to TRBD1. The CDR3 loop spans 16 amino acids. Germline V gives CDR1 MNHEY, CDR2 SVGEGT. Trimming removed 0 bases from V and 3 bases from J; junction bases left unmatched: 4. This CDR3 is CASSYSIGTGGYEQYF. The CDR3 DNA sequence: TGTGCCAGCAGTTACTCGATTGGGACAGGGGGCTACGAGCAGTACTTC.